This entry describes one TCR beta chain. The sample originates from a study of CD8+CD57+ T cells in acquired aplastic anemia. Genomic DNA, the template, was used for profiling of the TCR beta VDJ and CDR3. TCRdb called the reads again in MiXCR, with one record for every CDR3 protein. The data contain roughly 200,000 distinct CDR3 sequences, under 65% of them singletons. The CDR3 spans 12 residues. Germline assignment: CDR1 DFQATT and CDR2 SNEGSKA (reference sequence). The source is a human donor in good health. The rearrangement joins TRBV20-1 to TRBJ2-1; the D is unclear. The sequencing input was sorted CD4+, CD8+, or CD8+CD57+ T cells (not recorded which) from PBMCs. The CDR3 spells CSAIGRRNEQFF. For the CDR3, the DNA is TGCAGCGCCATTGGGCGCAGGAATGAGCAGTTCTTC.